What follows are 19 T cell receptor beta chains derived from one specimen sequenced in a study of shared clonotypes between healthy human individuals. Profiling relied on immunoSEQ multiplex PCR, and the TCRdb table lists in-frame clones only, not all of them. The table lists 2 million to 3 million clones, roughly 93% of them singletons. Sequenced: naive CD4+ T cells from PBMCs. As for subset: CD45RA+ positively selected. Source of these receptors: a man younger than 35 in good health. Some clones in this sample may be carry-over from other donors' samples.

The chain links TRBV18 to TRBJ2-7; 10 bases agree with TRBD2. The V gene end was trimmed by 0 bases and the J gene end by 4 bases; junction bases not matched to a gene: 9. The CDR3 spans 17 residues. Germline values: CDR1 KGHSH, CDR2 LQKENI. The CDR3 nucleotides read TGTGCCAGCTCACCACCGGGACTAGCGCAGGGGGCATACGAGCAGTACTTC. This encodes CASSPPGLAQGAYEQYF.

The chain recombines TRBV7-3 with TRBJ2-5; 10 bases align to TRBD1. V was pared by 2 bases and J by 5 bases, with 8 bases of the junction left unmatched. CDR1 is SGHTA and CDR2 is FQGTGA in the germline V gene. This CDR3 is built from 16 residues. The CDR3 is CASSLGDRGRAETQYF. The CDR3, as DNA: TGTGCCAGCAGCTTAGGGGACAGGGGACGTGCGGAGACCCAGTACTTC.

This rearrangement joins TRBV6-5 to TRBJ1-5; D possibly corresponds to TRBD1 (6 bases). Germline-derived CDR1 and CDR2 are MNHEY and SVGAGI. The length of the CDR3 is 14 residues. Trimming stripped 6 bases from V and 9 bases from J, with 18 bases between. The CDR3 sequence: CASRLQGLVGPQHF. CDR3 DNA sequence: TGTGCCAGCAGATTACAGGGCTTGGTTGGGCCCCAGCATTTT.

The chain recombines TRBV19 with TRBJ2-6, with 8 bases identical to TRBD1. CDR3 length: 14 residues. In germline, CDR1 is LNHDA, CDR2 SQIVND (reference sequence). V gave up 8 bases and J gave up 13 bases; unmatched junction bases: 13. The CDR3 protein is CASCPGQGVWVLTF. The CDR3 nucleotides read TGTGCCAGTTGCCCCGGACAGGGCGTTTGGGTCCTGACTTTC.

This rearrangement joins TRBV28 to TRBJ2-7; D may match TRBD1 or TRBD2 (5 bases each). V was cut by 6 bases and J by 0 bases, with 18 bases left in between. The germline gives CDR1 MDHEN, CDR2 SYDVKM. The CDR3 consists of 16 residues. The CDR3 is CASRTEGYRSSYEQYF. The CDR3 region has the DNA TGTGCCAGCAGGACCGAGGGGTATCGAAGCTCCTACGAGCAGTACTTC. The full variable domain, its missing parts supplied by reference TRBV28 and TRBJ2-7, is DVKVTQSSRYLVKRTGEKVFLECVQDMDHENMFWYRQDPGLGLRLIYFSYDVKMKEKGDIPEGYSVSREKKERFSLILESASTNQTSMYLCASRTEGYRSSYEQYFGPGTRLTVT.

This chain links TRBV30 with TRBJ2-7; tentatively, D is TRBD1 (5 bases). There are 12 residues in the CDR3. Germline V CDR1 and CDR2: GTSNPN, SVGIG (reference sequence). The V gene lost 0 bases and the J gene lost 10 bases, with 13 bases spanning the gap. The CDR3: CAWSVGAWFQYF. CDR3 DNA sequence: TGTGCCTGGAGTGTAGGGGCGTGGTTTCAGTACTTC.

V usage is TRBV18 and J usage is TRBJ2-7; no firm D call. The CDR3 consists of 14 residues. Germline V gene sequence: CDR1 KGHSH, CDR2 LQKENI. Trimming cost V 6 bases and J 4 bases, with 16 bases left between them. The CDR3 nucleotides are TGTGCCAGCTCCCCTGTGGGCGGAGAGTACGAGCAGTACTTC. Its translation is CASSPVGGEYEQYF.

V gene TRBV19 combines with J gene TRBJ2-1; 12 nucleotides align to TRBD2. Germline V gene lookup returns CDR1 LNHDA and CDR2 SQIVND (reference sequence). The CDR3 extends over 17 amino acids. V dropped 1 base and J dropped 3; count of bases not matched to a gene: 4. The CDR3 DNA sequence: TGTGCCAGTAGTATAGGACTAGCGGGAGTCTTCTACAATGAGCAGTTCTTC. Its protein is CASSIGLAGVFYNEQFF.

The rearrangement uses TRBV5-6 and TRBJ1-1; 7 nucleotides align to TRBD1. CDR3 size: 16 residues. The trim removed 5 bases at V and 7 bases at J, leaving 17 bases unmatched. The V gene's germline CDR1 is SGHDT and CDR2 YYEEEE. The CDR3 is CASSNWPGTGAVEAFF. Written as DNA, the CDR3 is TGTGCCAGCAGTAATTGGCCGGGCACAGGGGCTGTTGAAGCTTTCTTT.

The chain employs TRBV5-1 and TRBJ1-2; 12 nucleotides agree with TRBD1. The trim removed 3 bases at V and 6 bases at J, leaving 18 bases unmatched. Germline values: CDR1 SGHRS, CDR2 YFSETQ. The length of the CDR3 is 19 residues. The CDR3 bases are TGCGCCAGCAGCTCCCCACGTCCCGGGACAGGGGGCGGCGGAGATGGCTACACCTTC. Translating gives CASSSPRPGTGGGGDGYTF. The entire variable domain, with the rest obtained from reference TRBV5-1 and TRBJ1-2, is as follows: KAGVTQTPRYLIKTRGQQVTLSCSPISGHRSVSWYQQTPGQGLQFLFEYFSETQRNKGNFPGRFSGRQFSNSRSEMNVSTLELGDSALYLCASSSPRPGTGGGGDGYTFGSGTRLTVV.

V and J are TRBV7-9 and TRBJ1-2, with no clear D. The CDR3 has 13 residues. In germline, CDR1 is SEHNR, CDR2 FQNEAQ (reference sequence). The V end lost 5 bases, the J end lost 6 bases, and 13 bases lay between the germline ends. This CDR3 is CASSPSGGHGYTF. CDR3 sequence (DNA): TGTGCCAGCAGCCCAAGCGGAGGACATGGCTACACCTTC.

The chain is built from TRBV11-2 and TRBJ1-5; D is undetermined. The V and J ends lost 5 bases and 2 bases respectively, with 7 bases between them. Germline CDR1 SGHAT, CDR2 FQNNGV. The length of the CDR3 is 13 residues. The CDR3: CASSPTGNQPQHF. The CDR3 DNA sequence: TGTGCCAGCAGCCCAACGGGCAATCAGCCCCAGCATTTT.

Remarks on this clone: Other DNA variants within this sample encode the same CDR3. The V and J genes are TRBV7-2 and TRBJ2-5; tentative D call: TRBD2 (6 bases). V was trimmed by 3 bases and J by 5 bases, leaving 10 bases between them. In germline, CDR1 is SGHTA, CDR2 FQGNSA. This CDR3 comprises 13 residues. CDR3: CASSFGGRETQYF. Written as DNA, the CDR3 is TGTGCCAGCAGCTTCGGGGGTCGTGAGACCCAGTACTTC.

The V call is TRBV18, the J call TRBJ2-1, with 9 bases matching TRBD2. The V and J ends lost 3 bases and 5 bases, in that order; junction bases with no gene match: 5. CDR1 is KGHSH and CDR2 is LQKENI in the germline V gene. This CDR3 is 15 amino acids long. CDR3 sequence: CASSPKTSGNNEQFF. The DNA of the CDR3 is TGTGCCAGCTCACCTAAGACTAGCGGCAACAATGAGCAGTTCTTC.

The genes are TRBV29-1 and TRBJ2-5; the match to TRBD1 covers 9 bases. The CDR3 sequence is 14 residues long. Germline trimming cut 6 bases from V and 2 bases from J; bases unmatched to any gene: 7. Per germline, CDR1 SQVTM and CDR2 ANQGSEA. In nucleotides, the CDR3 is TGCAGCGTGGCCGGGACAGGGAATCAAGAGACCCAGTACTTC. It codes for CSVAGTGNQETQYF. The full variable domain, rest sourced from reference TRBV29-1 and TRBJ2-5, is SAVISQKPSRDICQRGTSLTIQCQVDSQVTMMFWYRQQPGQSLTLIATANQGSEATYESGFVIDKFPISRPNLTFSTLTVSNMSPEDSSIYLCSVAGTGNQETQYFGPGTRLLVL.

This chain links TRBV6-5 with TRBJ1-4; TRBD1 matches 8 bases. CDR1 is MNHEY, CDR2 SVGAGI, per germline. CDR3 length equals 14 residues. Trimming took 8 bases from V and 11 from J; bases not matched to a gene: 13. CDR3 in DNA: TGTGCCAGCCGAAAAACCGGAACAGGGGGGAAACTGTTTTTT. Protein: CASRKTGTGGKLFF.

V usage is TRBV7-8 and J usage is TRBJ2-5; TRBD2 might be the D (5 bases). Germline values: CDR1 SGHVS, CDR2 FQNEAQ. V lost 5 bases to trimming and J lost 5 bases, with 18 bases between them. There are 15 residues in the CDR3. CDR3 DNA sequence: TGTGCCAGCAGCAGCTCAGGTCGGGGTCGGGAGACCCAGTACTTC. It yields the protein CASSSSGRGRETQYF.

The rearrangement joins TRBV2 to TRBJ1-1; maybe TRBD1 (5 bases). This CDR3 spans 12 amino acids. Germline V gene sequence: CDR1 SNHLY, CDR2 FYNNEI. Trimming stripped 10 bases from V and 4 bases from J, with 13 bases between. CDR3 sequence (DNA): TGTGCCACCCGAGGGGTAGGCACTGAAGCTTTCTTT. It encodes CATRGVGTEAFF. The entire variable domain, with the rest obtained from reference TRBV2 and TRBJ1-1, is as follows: EPEVTQTPSHQVTQMGQEVILRCVPISNHLYFYWYRQILGQKVEFLVSFYNNEISEKSEIFDDQFSVERPDGSNFTLKIRSTKLEDSAMYFCATRGVGTEAFFGQGTRLTVV.

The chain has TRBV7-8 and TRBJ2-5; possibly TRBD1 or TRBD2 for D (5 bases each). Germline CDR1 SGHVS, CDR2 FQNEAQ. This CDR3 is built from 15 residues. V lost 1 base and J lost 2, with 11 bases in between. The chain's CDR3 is CASSLGGTVQETQYF. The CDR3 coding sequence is TGTGCCAGCAGCTTAGGGGGGACGGTACAAGAGACCCAGTACTTC.